These 5 T cell receptor beta chains share one sample of origin, sequenced in a study of OX40 agonist ivuxolimab in advanced cancers. This table comes from immunoSEQ multiplex PCR, and its TCRdb copy is limited to in-frame clones, with some not included. This sample yields roughly 82,000 clones, of which more than 70% are seen a single time; more than 8% belongs to the top ten. The sample here was CD4+ or CD8+ T cells sorted from blood, taken in a trial of the OX40 agonist ivuxolimab. These receptors came from an adult with an advanced solid tumor such as melanoma, head and neck, liver or kidney cancer.

The rearrangement joins TRBV7-2 to TRBJ1-6, with unresolved D. V was pared by 2 bases and J by 9 bases, with 5 bases between. Germline V lookup: CDR1 SGHTA, CDR2 FQGNSA. This CDR3 comprises 12 residues. CDR3 residues: CASSLIPSPLHF. CDR3 nucleotides: TGTGCCAGCAGCTTAATCCCTTCACCCCTCCACTTT. Full variable domain (missing parts from reference TRBV7-2 and TRBJ1-6): GAGVSQSPSNKVTEKGKDVELRCDPISGHTALYWYRQSLGQGLEFLIYFQGNSAPDKSGLPSDRFSAERTGGSVSTLTIQRTQQEDSAVYLCASSLIPSPLHFGNGTRLTVT.

This chain joins TRBV9 and TRBJ2-7; 8 nucleotides agree with TRBD2. CDR3 length: 15 residues. V shed 0 bases and J 4 bases; nucleotides not matched to a gene: 6. Germline values: CDR1 SGDLS, CDR2 YYNGEE. CDR3 loop: CASSVADGRVYEQYF. The CDR3 nucleotides read TGTGCCAGCAGCGTAGCCGACGGGAGGGTGTACGAGCAGTACTTC.

This clone was seen more than once but under ten times. The rearrangement joins TRBV7-8 to TRBJ1-1; D possibly corresponds to TRBD1 (5 bases). Per the germline V gene, CDR1 is SGHVS and CDR2 is FQNEAQ. Trimming cost V 1 base and J 3 bases, with 6 bases left between them. The CDR3 is 13 amino acids. The CDR3 spells CASSLVQDTEAFF. The CDR3 nucleotides read TGTGCCAGCAGCTTAGTACAGGACACTGAAGCTTTCTTT.

V is TRBV10-2 and J is TRBJ1-4; D not certain. Germline-derived CDR1 and CDR2 are WSHSY and SAAADI. V was trimmed by 6 bases and J by 5 bases, leaving 10 bases between them. The CDR3 spans 13 residues. The CDR3 DNA sequence: TGCGCCAGCAGCCTCGACATAAATGAAAAACTGTTTTTT. Translating it yields CASSLDINEKLFF.

CDR3 bases: TGTGCCAGCTCACCACCGGGGGGCAGGTTGAACACTGAAGCTTTCTTT. It encodes CASSPPGGRLNTEAFF. The V and J genes are TRBV18 and TRBJ1-1; D is possibly TRBD1 (6 bases). Germline V gene data show CDR1 as KGHSH and CDR2 as LQKENI. The length of the CDR3 is 16 residues. Trimming took 0 bases from V and 0 from J, leaving 11 bases between them. The full variable domain, in which reference TRBV18 and TRBJ1-1 provide the parts outside the CDR3, is NAGVMQNPRHLVRRRGQEARLRCSPMKGHSHVYWYRQLPEEGLKFMVYLQKENIIDESGMPKERFSAEFPKEGPSILRIQQVVRGDSAAYFCASSPPGGRLNTEAFFGQGTRLTVV.